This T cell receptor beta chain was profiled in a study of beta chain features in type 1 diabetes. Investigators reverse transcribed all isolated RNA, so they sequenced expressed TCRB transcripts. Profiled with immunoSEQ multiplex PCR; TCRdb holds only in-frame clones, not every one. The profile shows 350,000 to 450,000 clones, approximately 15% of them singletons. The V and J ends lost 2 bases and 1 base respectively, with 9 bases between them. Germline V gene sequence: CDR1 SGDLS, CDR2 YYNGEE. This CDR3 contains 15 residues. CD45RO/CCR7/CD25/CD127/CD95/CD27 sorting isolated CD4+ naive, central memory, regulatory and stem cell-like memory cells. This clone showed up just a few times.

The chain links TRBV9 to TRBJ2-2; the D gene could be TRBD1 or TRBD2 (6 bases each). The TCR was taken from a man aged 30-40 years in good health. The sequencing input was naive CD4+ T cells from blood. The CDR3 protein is CASSVGGRNTGELFF. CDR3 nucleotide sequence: TGTGCCAGCAGCGTCGGGGGCAGGAACACCGGGGAGCTGTTTTTT. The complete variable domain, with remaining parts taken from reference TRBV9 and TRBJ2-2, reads DSGVTQTPKHLITATGQRVTLRCSPRSGDLSVYWYQQSLDQGLQFLIQYYNGEERAKGNILERFSAQQFPDLHSELNLSSLELGDSALYFCASSVGGRNTGELFFGEGSRLTVL.